A selection of T cell receptor beta chains follows, all from one sample in a study of blood T cell repertoires in COVID-19. This table comes from immunoSEQ multiplex PCR, and its TCRdb copy is limited to in-frame clones, with some not included. The sample records about 270,000 clones, 86% being singletons. Sequencing was carried out using peripheral blood. Receptors were obtained from a man aged 35 to 55 with active or convalescent COVID-19. The CDR3 runs from the conserved cysteine through the conserved F or W. The D gene is left open where the match is weak. Size is stated for part of the rows, as once, few or many counts, or as a class when the clone is expanded.

abundance: NA
j_gene: TRBJ2-1
v_gene: TRBV9
d_gene: TRBD2
CDR3nt: TGTGCCAGCAGCGTAGGCGGGGGGCTTGGTGAGCAGTTCTTC
CDR3aa: CASSVGGGLGEQFF

abundance: NA
j_gene: TRBJ2-7
v_gene: TRBV6-5
d_gene: NA
CDR3nt: TGTGCCAGCAGTTACTCGACAGCCTACGAGCAGTACTTC
CDR3aa: CASSYSTAYEQYF

abundance: NA
j_gene: TRBJ2-7
v_gene: TRBV27
d_gene: NA
CDR3nt: TGTGCCAGCAGTTTAGAGGTCAGCTCCTACGAGCAGTACTTC
CDR3aa: CASSLEVSSYEQYF

abundance: once
j_gene: TRBJ1-1
v_gene: TRBV5-4
d_gene: TRBD1
CDR3nt: TGTGCCAGCAGCCCTCGACAGGGAAGGAACACTGAAGCTTTCTTT
CDR3aa: CASSPRQGRNTEAFF

abundance: once
j_gene: TRBJ2-7
v_gene: TRBV6-5
d_gene: NA
CDR3nt: TGTGCCAGCAGTTACGGGGCCCTTTCCTACGAGCAGTACTTC
CDR3aa: CASSYGALSYEQYF

abundance: NA
j_gene: TRBJ2-5
v_gene: TRBV5-4
d_gene: TRBD1
CDR3nt: TGTGCCAGCAGCTTTTCGGACAGGGGGGCAGAGACCCAGTACTTC
CDR3aa: CASSFSDRGAETQYF

abundance: NA
j_gene: TRBJ1-5
v_gene: TRBV19
d_gene: NA
CDR3nt: TGTGCCAGTAGTATTAATCGGGATCAGCCCCAGCATTTT
CDR3aa: CASSINRDQPQHF

abundance: NA
j_gene: TRBJ2-2
v_gene: TRBV4-1
d_gene: NA
CDR3nt: TGCGCCAGCAGCCAAGACTCCCCTGTTACTGCGAACACCGGGGAGCTGTTTTTT
CDR3aa: CASSQDSPVTANTGELFF

abundance: NA
j_gene: TRBJ2-6
v_gene: TRBV7-6
d_gene: NA
CDR3nt: TGTGCCAGCAGCTTAGGGGGGGACCAGGCCCTGACTTTC
CDR3aa: CASSLGGDQALTF

abundance: NA
j_gene: TRBJ2-7
v_gene: TRBV19
d_gene: TRBD2
CDR3nt: TGTGCCAGTAGTCCCTCCGGGACTAGCGGCTACGAGCAGTACTTC
CDR3aa: CASSPSGTSGYEQYF

abundance: NA
j_gene: TRBJ1-5
v_gene: TRBV4-1
d_gene: NA
CDR3nt: TGCGCCAGCAGCCAATTTATTCCTGATCAGCCCCAGCATTTT
CDR3aa: CASSQFIPDQPQHF

abundance: NA
j_gene: TRBJ2-7
v_gene: TRBV3-1/TRBV3-2
d_gene: TRBD2
CDR3nt: TGTGCCAGCAGCCAAGGAGCGGGGGTGATCTACGAGCAGTACTTC
CDR3aa: CASSQGAGVIYEQYF

abundance: NA
j_gene: TRBJ1-3
v_gene: TRBV19
d_gene: TRBD1
CDR3nt: TGTGCCAGTAGTCCCGACAGGGGCTTAGGAGGGAGAAACACCATATATTTT
CDR3aa: CASSPDRGLGGRNTIYF

abundance: NA
j_gene: TRBJ2-1
v_gene: TRBV24-1
d_gene: TRBD2
CDR3nt: TGTGCCACCAGCGACGAGGTCCTAGCGGGAGCCCCCACCGAGCAGTTCTTC
CDR3aa: CATSDEVLAGAPTEQFF

abundance: NA
j_gene: TRBJ1-1
v_gene: TRBV5-1
d_gene: TRBD1
CDR3nt: TGCGCCAGCAGCTTTAATACAGGGGCCCCGAACACTGAAGCTTTCTTT
CDR3aa: CASSFNTGAPNTEAFF

abundance: NA
j_gene: TRBJ2-3
v_gene: TRBV3-1/TRBV3-2
d_gene: TRBD1
CDR3nt: TGTGCCAGCAGAGAGAGCAGGGGGCAAGCAGATACGCAGTATTTT
CDR3aa: CASRESRGQADTQYF

abundance: NA
j_gene: TRBJ2-5
v_gene: TRBV7-6
d_gene: NA
CDR3nt: TGTGCCAGCAGCTTAGGAACTAGCCGGGTCCAAGAGACCCAGTACTTC
CDR3aa: CASSLGTSRVQETQYF

abundance: NA
j_gene: TRBJ1-1
v_gene: TRBV10-3
d_gene: TRBD1
CDR3nt: TGTGCCATCAGTCCCCCGGGACAGGGTAACACTGAAGCTTTCTTT
CDR3aa: CAISPPGQGNTEAFF

abundance: NA
j_gene: TRBJ2-7
v_gene: TRBV4-1
d_gene: TRBD1
CDR3nt: TGCGCCAGCAGCCAAGCGGGACAGGGCCTTTCCTACGAGCAGTACTTC
CDR3aa: CASSQAGQGLSYEQYF

abundance: NA
j_gene: TRBJ2-1
v_gene: TRBV12-5
d_gene: TRBD1
CDR3nt: TGTGCTAGTGGTTTGCCGACAGGGTTTGAGCAGTTCTTC
CDR3aa: CASGLPTGFEQFF

abundance: NA
j_gene: TRBJ2-1
v_gene: TRBV29-1
d_gene: TRBD2
CDR3nt: TGCAGCGTACCAATAGCGGGAGTGCAGTTCTTC
CDR3aa: CSVPIAGVQFF

abundance: NA
j_gene: TRBJ2-1
v_gene: TRBV9
d_gene: TRBD1
CDR3nt: TGTGCCAGCAGCGTAGGCTCAGGGGGCTTCAATGAGCAGTTCTTC
CDR3aa: CASSVGSGGFNEQFF

abundance: NA
j_gene: TRBJ2-3
v_gene: TRBV5-1
d_gene: TRBD1
CDR3nt: TGCGCCAGCAGGACAGGGACGATGGGCACAGATACGCAGTATTTT
CDR3aa: CASRTGTMGTDTQYF

abundance: NA
j_gene: TRBJ1-2
v_gene: TRBV6-6
d_gene: TRBD1
CDR3nt: TGTGCCAGCAGTCCCCGGACAGGGGGCGCAGGCAACTATGGCTACACCTTC
CDR3aa: CASSPRTGGAGNYGYTF

abundance: few
j_gene: TRBJ1-1
v_gene: TRBV5-1
d_gene: TRBD1
CDR3nt: TGCGCCAGCAGCTTGCTCTCAGGGGGAACTGAAGCTTTCTTT
CDR3aa: CASSLLSGGTEAFF

abundance: NA
j_gene: TRBJ2-1
v_gene: TRBV9
d_gene: TRBD2
CDR3nt: TGTGCCAGCAGCCCGAGGGGGACTAGCAGTGCGAATGAGCAGTTCTTC
CDR3aa: CASSPRGTSSANEQFF

abundance: NA
j_gene: TRBJ2-1
v_gene: TRBV13
d_gene: NA
CDR3nt: TGTGCCAGCACTTCGGGAGAGAGAGATGAGCAGTTCTTC
CDR3aa: CASTSGERDEQFF

abundance: NA
j_gene: TRBJ1-6
v_gene: TRBV21-1
d_gene: NA
CDR3nt: TGTGCCAGCAGCAAAGTTAGGCCAGGGGCCTATAATTCACCCCTCCACTTT
CDR3aa: CASSKVRPGAYNSPLHF

abundance: NA
j_gene: TRBJ1-2
v_gene: TRBV15
d_gene: NA
CDR3nt: TGTGCCACCAGCAGAGGTTGGGCGACCAGTGACTATGGCTACACCTTC
CDR3aa: CATSRGWATSDYGYTF

abundance: NA
j_gene: TRBJ2-1
v_gene: TRBV3-1/TRBV3-2
d_gene: TRBD2
CDR3nt: TGTGCCAGCAGCCCTTCCGGGACTAGCGGCAATGAGCAGTTCTTC
CDR3aa: CASSPSGTSGNEQFF

abundance: NA
j_gene: TRBJ2-7
v_gene: TRBV30
d_gene: TRBD1
CDR3nt: TGTGCCTGGAACTATGGGGGATGGGACAGGGGTTACGAGCAGTACTTC
CDR3aa: CAWNYGGWDRGYEQYF

abundance: NA
j_gene: TRBJ2-2
v_gene: TRBV29-1
d_gene: NA
CDR3nt: TGCAGCGTTGGGGGTAGCTATGAGGGCGGGGAGCTGTTTTTT
CDR3aa: CSVGGSYEGGELFF

abundance: once
j_gene: TRBJ1-1
v_gene: TRBV5-1
d_gene: NA
CDR3nt: TGCGCCAGCAACCTCCAGGGTTACACTGAAGCTTTCTTT
CDR3aa: CASNLQGYTEAFF

abundance: NA
j_gene: TRBJ1-5
v_gene: TRBV12-3/TRBV12-4
d_gene: NA
CDR3nt: TGTGCCAGCAGTTCGACACGTCCGCAGCCCCAGCATTTT
CDR3aa: CASSSTRPQPQHF

abundance: NA
j_gene: TRBJ2-7
v_gene: TRBV6-2/TRBV6-3
d_gene: TRBD1
CDR3nt: TGTGCCAGCAGTTTCAAGACAGGGTTCGAGCAGTACTTC
CDR3aa: CASSFKTGFEQYF

abundance: NA
j_gene: TRBJ2-7
v_gene: TRBV12-3/TRBV12-4
d_gene: NA
CDR3nt: TGTGCCAGCGCTAGTTCCTACGAGCAGTACTTC
CDR3aa: CASASSYEQYF

abundance: NA
j_gene: TRBJ1-5
v_gene: TRBV3-1/TRBV3-2
d_gene: NA
CDR3nt: TGTGCCAGCAGCCAAGGAGCTCGTGCTTCAGGACAGCCCCAGCATTTT
CDR3aa: CASSQGARASGQPQHF

abundance: NA
j_gene: TRBJ1-1
v_gene: TRBV9
d_gene: NA
CDR3nt: TGTGCCAGCAGCGTCCAACCGAGGGCTGAAGCTTTCTTT
CDR3aa: CASSVQPRAEAFF

abundance: NA
j_gene: TRBJ2-2
v_gene: TRBV5-6
d_gene: NA
CDR3nt: TGTGCCAGCAGCTTGGCCGAGCGGACGTCCGGGGAGCTGTTTTTT
CDR3aa: CASSLAERTSGELFF

abundance: NA
j_gene: TRBJ2-7
v_gene: TRBV6-5
d_gene: TRBD1
CDR3nt: TGTGCCAGCAGTTACGGACAGGGACCTGCCTACGAGCAGTACTTC
CDR3aa: CASSYGQGPAYEQYF

abundance: NA
j_gene: TRBJ1-3
v_gene: TRBV19
d_gene: NA
CDR3nt: TGTGCCAGTAGTATCCGGACAGCAGGAAACACCATATATTTT
CDR3aa: CASSIRTAGNTIYF

abundance: NA
j_gene: TRBJ2-2
v_gene: TRBV9
d_gene: TRBD2
CDR3nt: TGTGCCAGCAGCGAGGGAGGGACGATAGCCGGGGAGCTGTTTTTT
CDR3aa: CASSEGGTIAGELFF

abundance: NA
j_gene: TRBJ1-5
v_gene: TRBV5-5
d_gene: TRBD1
CDR3nt: TGTGCCAGCAGCTTCCGGGACAGGGTACAGCCCCAGCATTTT
CDR3aa: CASSFRDRVQPQHF

abundance: NA
j_gene: TRBJ2-2
v_gene: TRBV9
d_gene: NA
CDR3nt: TGTGCCAGCAGCGTAGCCCCGGTAGGGGAGCTGTTTTTT
CDR3aa: CASSVAPVGELFF

abundance: NA
j_gene: TRBJ1-6
v_gene: TRBV18
d_gene: NA
CDR3nt: TGTGCCAGCTCACCACAGGGGGACTATAATTCACCCCTCCACTTT
CDR3aa: CASSPQGDYNSPLHF

abundance: NA
j_gene: TRBJ1-2
v_gene: TRBV2
d_gene: NA
CDR3nt: TGTGCCAGCAGTGAGGACAGCTCTAACTATGGCTACACCTTC
CDR3aa: CASSEDSSNYGYTF

abundance: once
j_gene: TRBJ1-1
v_gene: TRBV27
d_gene: TRBD1
CDR3nt: TGTGCCAGCAGTTTATGGGGACAGGGGGCCCAACCACGTACAGCTTTCTTT
CDR3aa: CASSLWGQGAQPRTAFF

abundance: NA
j_gene: TRBJ2-5
v_gene: TRBV28
d_gene: TRBD2
CDR3nt: TGTGCCAGCGGACTAGCCGGGGGGACCCAGTACTTC
CDR3aa: CASGLAGGTQYF

abundance: few
j_gene: TRBJ1-2
v_gene: TRBV3-1/TRBV3-2
d_gene: NA
CDR3nt: TGTGCCAGCAGCCAAGATTCACGGAGTAACTATGGCTACACCTTC
CDR3aa: CASSQDSRSNYGYTF

abundance: once
j_gene: TRBJ2-7
v_gene: TRBV28
d_gene: TRBD1
CDR3nt: TGTGCCAGCACCGAAGGGGGGACAGGGGGTTCCTACGAGCAGTACTTC
CDR3aa: CASTEGGTGGSYEQYF

abundance: NA
j_gene: TRBJ2-3
v_gene: TRBV3-1/TRBV3-2
d_gene: NA
CDR3nt: TGTGCCAGCAGCCAAGTAGGGGGGGGAGGAGATACGCAGTATTTT
CDR3aa: CASSQVGGGGDTQYF

abundance: NA
j_gene: TRBJ2-7
v_gene: TRBV6-1
d_gene: TRBD2
CDR3nt: TGTGCCAGCAGTGAACAAGGACTAGCGGGAGGATCCTACGAGCAGTACTTC
CDR3aa: CASSEQGLAGGSYEQYF